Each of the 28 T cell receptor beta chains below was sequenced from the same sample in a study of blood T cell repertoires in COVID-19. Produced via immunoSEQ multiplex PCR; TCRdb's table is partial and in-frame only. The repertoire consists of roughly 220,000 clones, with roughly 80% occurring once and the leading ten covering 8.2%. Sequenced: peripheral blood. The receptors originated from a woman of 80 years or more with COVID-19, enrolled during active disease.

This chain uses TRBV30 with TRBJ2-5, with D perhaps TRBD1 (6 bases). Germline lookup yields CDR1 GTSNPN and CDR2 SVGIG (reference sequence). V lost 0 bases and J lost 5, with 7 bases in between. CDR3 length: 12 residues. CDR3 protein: CAWSVGGETQYF. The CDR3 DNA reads TGTGCCTGGAGTGTAGGGGGTGAGACCCAGTACTTC.

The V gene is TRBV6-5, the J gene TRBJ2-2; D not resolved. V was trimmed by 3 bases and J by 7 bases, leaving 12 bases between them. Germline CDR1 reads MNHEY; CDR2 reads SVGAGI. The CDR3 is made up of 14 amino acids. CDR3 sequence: CASSYSERGGELFF. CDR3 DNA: TGTGCCAGCAGTTATAGTGAAAGAGGCGGGGAGCTGTTTTTT.

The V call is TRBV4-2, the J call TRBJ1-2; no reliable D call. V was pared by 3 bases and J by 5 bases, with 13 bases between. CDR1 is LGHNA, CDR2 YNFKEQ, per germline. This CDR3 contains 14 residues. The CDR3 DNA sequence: TGTGCCAGCAGCCAGGTCCCCAGTTTGTATGGCTACACCTTC. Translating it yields CASSQVPSLYGYTF.

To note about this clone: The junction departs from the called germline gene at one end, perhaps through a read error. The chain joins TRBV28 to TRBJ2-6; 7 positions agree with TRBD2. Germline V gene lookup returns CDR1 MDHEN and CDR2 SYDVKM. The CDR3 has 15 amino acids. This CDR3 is CASRFGGSGANVLTF. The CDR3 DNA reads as TGTGCCAGCCGTTTCGGGGGGTCTGGGGCCAACGTCCTGACTTTC. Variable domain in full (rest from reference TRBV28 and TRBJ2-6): DVKVTQSSRYLVKRTGEKVFLECVQDMDHENMFWYRQDPGLGLRLIYFSYDVKMKEKGDIPEGYSVSREKKERFSLILESASTNQTSMYLCASRFGGSGANVLTFGAGSRLTVL.

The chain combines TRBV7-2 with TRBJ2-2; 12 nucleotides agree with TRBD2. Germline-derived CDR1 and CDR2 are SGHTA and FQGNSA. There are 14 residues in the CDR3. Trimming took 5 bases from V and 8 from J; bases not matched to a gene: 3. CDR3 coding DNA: TGTGCCAGCAGCAATCTAGCGGGAGGGGGGGAGCTGTTTTTT. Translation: CASSNLAGGGELFF.

CDR3 protein: CASRRALNNNSPLHF. The CDR3 bases are TGCGCCAGCCGGAGGGCCTTGAATAATAATTCACCCCTCCACTTT. This rearrangement joins TRBV10-2 to TRBJ1-6; D is uncertain. Per the germline V gene, CDR1 is WSHSY and CDR2 is SAAADI. V was pared by 8 bases and J by 5 bases, with 16 bases between. The CDR3 spans 15 residues.

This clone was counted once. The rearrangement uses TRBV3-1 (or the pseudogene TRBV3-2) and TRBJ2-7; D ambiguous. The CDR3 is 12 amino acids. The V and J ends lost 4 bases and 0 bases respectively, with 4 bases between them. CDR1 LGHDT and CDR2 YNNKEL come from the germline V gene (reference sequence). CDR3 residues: CASSRSSYEQYF. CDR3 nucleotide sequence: TGTGCCAGCAGCCGGAGCTCCTACGAGCAGTACTTC.

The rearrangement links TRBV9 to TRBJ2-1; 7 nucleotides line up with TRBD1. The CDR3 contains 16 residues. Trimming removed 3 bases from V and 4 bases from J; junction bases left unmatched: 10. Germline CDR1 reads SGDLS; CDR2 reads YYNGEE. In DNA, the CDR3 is TGTGCCAGCAGCGCTCATTCGGGACAGAATTACAATGAGCAGTTCTTC. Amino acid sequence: CASSAHSGQNYNEQFF.

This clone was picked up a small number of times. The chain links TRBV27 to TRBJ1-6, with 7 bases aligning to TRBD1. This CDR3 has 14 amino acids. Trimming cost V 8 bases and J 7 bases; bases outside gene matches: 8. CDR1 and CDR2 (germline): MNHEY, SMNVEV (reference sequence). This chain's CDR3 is CASARDRDNSPLHF. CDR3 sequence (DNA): TGTGCCAGCGCCCGGGACAGAGACAATTCACCCCTCCACTTT.

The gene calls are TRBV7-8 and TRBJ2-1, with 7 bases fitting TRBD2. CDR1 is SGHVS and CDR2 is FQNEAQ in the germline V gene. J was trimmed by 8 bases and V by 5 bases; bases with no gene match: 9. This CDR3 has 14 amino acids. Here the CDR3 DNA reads TGTGCCAGCAGCCCCCAGGGACTAATGCATGAGCAGTTCTTC. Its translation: CASSPQGLMHEQFF.

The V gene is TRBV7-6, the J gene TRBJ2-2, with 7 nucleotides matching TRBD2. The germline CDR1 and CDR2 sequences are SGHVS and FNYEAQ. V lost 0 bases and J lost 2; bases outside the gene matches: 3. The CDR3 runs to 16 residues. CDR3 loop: CASSLAAGINTGELFF. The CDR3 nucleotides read TGTGCCAGCAGCTTAGCAGCGGGAATAAACACCGGGGAGCTGTTTTTT.

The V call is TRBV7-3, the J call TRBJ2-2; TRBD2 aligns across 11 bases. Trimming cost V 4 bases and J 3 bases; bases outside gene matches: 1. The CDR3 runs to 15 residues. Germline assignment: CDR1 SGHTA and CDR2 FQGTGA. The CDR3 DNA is TGTGCCAGCAGCTCACTAGCGGGGGACACCGGGGAGCTGTTTTTT. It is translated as CASSSLAGDTGELFF.

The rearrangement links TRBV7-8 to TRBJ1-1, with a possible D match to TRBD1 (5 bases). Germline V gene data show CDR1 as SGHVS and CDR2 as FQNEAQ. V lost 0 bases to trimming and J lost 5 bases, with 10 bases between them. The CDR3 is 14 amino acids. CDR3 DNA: TGTGCCAGCAGCTTAGCAGAGGGGAGGACTGAAGCTTTCTTT. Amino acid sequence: CASSLAEGRTEAFF.

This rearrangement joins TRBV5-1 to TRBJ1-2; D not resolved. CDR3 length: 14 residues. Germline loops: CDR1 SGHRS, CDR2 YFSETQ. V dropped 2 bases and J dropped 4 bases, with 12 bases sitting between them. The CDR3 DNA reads TGCGCCAGCAGCTTCGGGGTCCAGAGCTATGGCTACACCTTC. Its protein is CASSFGVQSYGYTF.

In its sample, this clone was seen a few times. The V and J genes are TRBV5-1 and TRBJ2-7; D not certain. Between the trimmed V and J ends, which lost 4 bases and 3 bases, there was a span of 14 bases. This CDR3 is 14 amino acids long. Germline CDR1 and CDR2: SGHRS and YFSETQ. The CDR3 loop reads CASSPDLTVYEQYF. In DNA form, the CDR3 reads TGCGCCAGCAGCCCCGACCTCACAGTCTACGAGCAGTACTTC.

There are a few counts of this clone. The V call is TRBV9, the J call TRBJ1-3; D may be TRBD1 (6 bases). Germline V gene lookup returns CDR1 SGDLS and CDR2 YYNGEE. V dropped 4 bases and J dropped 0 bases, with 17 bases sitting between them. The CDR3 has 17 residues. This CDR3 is CASSHREGSSSGNTIYF. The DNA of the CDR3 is TGTGCCAGCAGCCACAGGGAGGGTAGTAGCTCTGGAAACACCATATATTTT.

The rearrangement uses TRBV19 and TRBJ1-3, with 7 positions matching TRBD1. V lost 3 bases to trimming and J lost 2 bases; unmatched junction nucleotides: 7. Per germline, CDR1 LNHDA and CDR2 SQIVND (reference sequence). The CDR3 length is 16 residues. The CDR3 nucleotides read TGTGCCAGTAGTATCATGTTCACAGGGGCTGGAAACACCATATATTTT. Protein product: CASSIMFTGAGNTIYF.

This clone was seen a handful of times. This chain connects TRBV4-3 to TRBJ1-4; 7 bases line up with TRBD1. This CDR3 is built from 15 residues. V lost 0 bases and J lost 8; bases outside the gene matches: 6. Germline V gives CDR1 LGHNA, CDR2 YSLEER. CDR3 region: CASSQDTGVGEKLFF. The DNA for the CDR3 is TGCGCCAGCAGCCAAGATACAGGGGTAGGAGAAAAACTGTTTTTT.

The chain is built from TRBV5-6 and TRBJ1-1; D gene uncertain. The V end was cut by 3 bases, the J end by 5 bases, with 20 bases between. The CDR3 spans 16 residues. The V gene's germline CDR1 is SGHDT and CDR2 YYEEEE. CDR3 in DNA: TGTGCCAGCAGCTCGGGAGGCACTTATGTATATACTGAAGCTTTCTTT. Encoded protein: CASSSGGTYVYTEAFF.

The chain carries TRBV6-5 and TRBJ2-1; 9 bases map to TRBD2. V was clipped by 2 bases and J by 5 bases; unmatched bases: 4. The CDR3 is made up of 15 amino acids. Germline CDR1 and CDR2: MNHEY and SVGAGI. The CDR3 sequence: CASSYLAGTNNEQFF. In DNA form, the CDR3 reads TGTGCCAGCAGTTACCTAGCGGGGACAAACAATGAGCAGTTCTTC.

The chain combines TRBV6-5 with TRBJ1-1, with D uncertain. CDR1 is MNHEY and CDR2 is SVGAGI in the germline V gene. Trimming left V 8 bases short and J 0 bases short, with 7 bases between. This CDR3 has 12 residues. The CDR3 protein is CASVQLNTEAFF. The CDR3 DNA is TGTGCCAGCGTTCAGTTGAACACTGAAGCTTTCTTT.

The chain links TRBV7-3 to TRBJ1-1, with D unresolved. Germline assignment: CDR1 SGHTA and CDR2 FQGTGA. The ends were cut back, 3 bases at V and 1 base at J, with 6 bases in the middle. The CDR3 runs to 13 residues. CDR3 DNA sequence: TGTGCCAGCAGCTTTAACAGGAACACTGAAGCTTTCTTT. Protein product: CASSFNRNTEAFF. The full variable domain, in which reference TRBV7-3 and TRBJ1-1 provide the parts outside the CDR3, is GAGVSQTPSNKVTEKGKYVELRCDPISGHTALYWYRQSLGQGPEFLIYFQGTGAADDSGLPNDRFFAVRPEGSVSTLKIQRTERGDSAVYLCASSFNRNTEAFFGQGTRLTVV.

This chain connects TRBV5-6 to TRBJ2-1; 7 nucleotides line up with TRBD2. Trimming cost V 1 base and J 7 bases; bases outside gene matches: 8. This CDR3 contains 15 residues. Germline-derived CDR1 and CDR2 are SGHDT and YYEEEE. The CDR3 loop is CASSLLGGDWNEQFF. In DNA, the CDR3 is TGTGCCAGCAGCTTGTTGGGAGGGGATTGGAATGAGCAGTTCTTC.

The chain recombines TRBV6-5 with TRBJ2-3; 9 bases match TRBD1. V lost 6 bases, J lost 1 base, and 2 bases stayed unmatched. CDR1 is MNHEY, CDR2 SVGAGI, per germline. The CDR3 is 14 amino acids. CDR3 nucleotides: TGTGCCAGCAGGAGACAGGGGGGCACAGATACGCAGTATTTT. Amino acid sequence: CASRRQGGTDTQYF.

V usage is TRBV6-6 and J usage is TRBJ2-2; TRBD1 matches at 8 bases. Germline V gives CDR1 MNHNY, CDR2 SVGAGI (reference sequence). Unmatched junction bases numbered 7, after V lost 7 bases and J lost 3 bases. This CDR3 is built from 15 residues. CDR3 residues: CASTKNRGDTGELFF. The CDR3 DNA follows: TGTGCCAGCACTAAGAACAGGGGGGACACCGGGGAGCTGTTTTTT.

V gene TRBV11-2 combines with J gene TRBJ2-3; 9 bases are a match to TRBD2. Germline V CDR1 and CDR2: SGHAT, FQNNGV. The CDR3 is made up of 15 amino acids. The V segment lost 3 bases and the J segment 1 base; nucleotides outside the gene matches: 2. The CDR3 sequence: CASSFPSGGTDTQYF. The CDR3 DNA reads TGTGCCAGCAGCTTCCCTAGCGGGGGCACAGATACGCAGTATTTT.

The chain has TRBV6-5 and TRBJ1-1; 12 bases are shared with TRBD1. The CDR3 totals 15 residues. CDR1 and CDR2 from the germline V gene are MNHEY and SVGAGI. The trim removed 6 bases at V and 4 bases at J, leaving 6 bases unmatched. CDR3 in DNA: TGTGCCAGCAGGGCACCGGGACAGGGGGCCACTGAAGCTTTCTTT. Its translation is CASRAPGQGATEAFF.

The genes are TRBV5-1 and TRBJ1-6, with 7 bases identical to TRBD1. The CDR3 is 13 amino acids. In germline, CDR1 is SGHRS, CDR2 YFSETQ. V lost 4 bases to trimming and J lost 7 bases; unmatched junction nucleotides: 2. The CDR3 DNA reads TGCGCCAGCAGCACGACAGGGAATTCACCCCTCCACTTT. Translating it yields CASSTTGNSPLHF.